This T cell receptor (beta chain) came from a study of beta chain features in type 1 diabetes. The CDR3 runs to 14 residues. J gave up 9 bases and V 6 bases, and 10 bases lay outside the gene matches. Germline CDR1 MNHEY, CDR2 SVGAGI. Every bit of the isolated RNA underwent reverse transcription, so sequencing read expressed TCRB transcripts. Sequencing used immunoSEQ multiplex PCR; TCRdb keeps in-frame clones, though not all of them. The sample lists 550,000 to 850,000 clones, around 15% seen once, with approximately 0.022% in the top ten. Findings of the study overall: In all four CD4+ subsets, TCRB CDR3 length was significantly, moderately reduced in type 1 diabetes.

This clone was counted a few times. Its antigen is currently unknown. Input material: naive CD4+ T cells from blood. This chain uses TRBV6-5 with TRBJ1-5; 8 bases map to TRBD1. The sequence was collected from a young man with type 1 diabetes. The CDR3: CASRYTRGPWPQHF. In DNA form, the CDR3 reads TGTGCCAGCAGGTATACCAGGGGGCCGTGGCCCCAGCATTTT.